This T cell receptor beta chain was sequenced in a study of PD-1 blockade in classical Hodgkin lymphoma (dated by TCRdb to 2019 to 2021). Some background on the complete study: Nivolumab dosing was 3 mg/kg intravenously every 2 weeks, continuing until either disease progression or unacceptable toxicity. The study used CyTOF and TCR beta sequencing to define a peripheral blood immune signature of response to PD-1 blockade in classical Hodgkin lymphoma. Paper-wide results and their limitations: Newly diagnosed patients were reported to have lower baseline TCR diversity than healthy donors, and relapsed/refractory patients were reported to have lower baseline TCR diversity still. The study was restricted to a single clinical trial cohort, and the causes of repertoire differences, possibly disease activity or prior therapy, were left undefined. A significant rise by C4D1 was seen in CD4+ but not CD8+ TCR diversity (p=0.0027 vs p=0.16), with the rise being most apparent in complete responders (p=0.02). Among trial patients, those achieving complete response had baseline diversity similar to that of newly diagnosed patients, while diversity was significantly lower in partial responders and progressors. Lower diversity was seen in patients whose nivolumab began less than 1 year after ASCT, and these patients were left out of later analyses so that immune reconstitution would not confound the results.

The CDR3 has 15 amino acids, counting the end cysteine and phenylalanine. Just CDR3 DNA is preserved here, 45 bases in frame from base 1. CDR1 is given as MDHEN and CDR2 as SYDVKM, both from the germline V gene. A note on this clone: Its antigen remains unidentified. Germline and junction disagree at one end, which may indicate a read error.

The Qiagen DNeasy kit was used to extract genomic DNA both from unsorted PBMCs and from the negatively selected CD4+ and CD8+ fractions. Using primers that anneal to V and J segments, immunoSEQ multiplex PCR amplified the TCR beta CDR3 regions. A synthetic immune receptor repertoire was used to minimize amplification bias, and remaining bias was computationally removed after sequencing. On the study's bioinformatics: Repertoire diversity was quantified as the Shannon entropy index using custom Python scripts. Unsorted, CD4+ and CD8+ repertoires were examined separately, except in combined analyses, for which CD4+ and CD8+ sequences were merged in silico. Clonal expansion was defined as at least a 2-fold frequency increase after treatment relative to C1D1, with a pseudocount of 0.5 for undetected baseline clones. Clones with 0 or 1 copy at C1D1 were classified as singleton clones, and clones with 2 or more copies were classified as non-singleton clones. Clones expanded in unsorted samples were assigned a CD4+, CD8+ or unknown annotation through matching of protein sequences in sorted samples from the same patient. Diversity changes from C1D1 to C4D1 were tested in paired samples using Wilcoxon tests. Not all clones reach the TCRdb copy of this immuneACCESS table, which keeps in-frame sequences only. Checked studies attribute under half of the gap to unresolved V genes and leave the rest unexplained. That table furnishes V, J and clone size, whereas the DNA furnished D and trimming. Across this sample there are 20,000 or so clones, with approximately 87% seen only once. Clones ranked in the top ten supply just over 2.5% of the sample.

The time point label, as the study defines it: cycle 4 day 1 (C4D1), after less than seven weeks of nivolumab. All trial patients had relapsed after autologous stem cell transplantation, with cohorts A, B and C differing in prior brentuximab vedotin exposure. CD4+ T cells were purified from thawed PBMCs by magnetic negative selection with a Miltenyi CD4+ T cell isolation kit. The trial cohort was composed of about 60 patients with relapsed/refractory classical Hodgkin lymphoma, for whom complete response, partial response or progressive disease was recorded as best overall response. Trial patients were treated with single-agent nivolumab in the multi-cohort phase II CheckMate 205 trial. An independent review committee assessed best overall response by applying the 2007 International Working Group response criteria. Trial PBMCs were obtained immediately prior to nivolumab initiation (C1D1) and on therapy at cycle 2 day 1 and cycle 4 day 1. After peripheral blood was drawn into 8 mL Vacutainer Cell Preparation Tubes, PBMCs were isolated by centrifugation and then cryopreserved. Purified CD4+ and CD8+ fractions were prepared only for cases where an additional PBMC sample was available. Magnetically labelled cells were removed on LS columns in a quadroMACS separator, and the flow-through was retained as the purified fraction.

The specimen was CD4+ T cells from blood, collected before the fourth cycle of nivolumab. This chain joins TRBV28 to TRBJ2-3; 10 central bases correspond to TRBD1. The receptor comes from a human donor with classical Hodgkin lymphoma. At the DNA level, the sequence is TGTGCCAGCAAAAGACAGGGGGCGAGCAGAGATACGCAGTATTTT. Its protein product is CASKRQGASRDTQYF. The variable domain in full, with residues beyond the CDR3 obtained from the reference TRBV28 and TRBJ2-3 genes, is DVKVTQSSRYLVKRTGEKVFLECVQDMDHENMFWYRQDPGLGLRLIYFSYDVKMKEKGDIPEGYSVSREKKERFSLILESASTNQTSMYLCASKRQGASRDTQYFGPGTRLTVL.